Following are 26 T cell receptor beta chains from one sample sequenced in a study of cytomegalovirus exposure and HLA in healthy donors. 60 Vbeta and 13 Jbeta primers were used in PCR. This table comes from immunoSEQ multiplex PCR, and its TCRdb copy is limited to in-frame clones, with some not included. The sample carries around 130,000 clones, about 80% recorded once. What was sequenced was PBMCs. Receptors were obtained from a male donor in good health and CMV-seronegative.

This chain joins TRBV7-9 and TRBJ2-3, with D possibly TRBD1 on 6 matching bases. The germline V gene encodes CDR1 SEHNR and CDR2 FQNEAQ (reference sequence). The CDR3 contains 15 residues. The germline V and J ends were trimmed by 4 bases and 4 bases, with 15 bases remaining between them. CDR3 coding DNA: TGTGCCAGCAGCTCCGAAGGGGGTGGTGCAGATACGCAGTATTTT. It codes for CASSSEGGGADTQYF.

The chain recombines TRBV7-2 with TRBJ2-3; TRBD2 agrees at 11 bases. This CDR3 region has 18 residues. With 1 base clipped from V and 3 bases from J, the junction kept 9 bases outside the gene matches. Germline V gene sequence: CDR1 SGHTA, CDR2 FQGNSA. CDR3 region: CASSLDSLAGDGTDTQYF. DNA for the CDR3: TGTGCCAGCAGCTTAGATTCACTAGCGGGAGACGGAACAGATACGCAGTATTTT.

This chain connects TRBV27 to TRBJ2-7, with a weak D call TRBD2 (6 bases). Deletions cut 3 bases from V and 5 bases from J, with 17 bases between. In germline, CDR1 is MNHEY, CDR2 SMNVEV (reference sequence). The CDR3 length is 15 residues. The CDR3 DNA follows: TGTGCCAGCAGTTTGGTATCTAGCGTAAGGAACGAGCAGTACTTC. Translating it yields CASSLVSSVRNEQYF.

This chain uses TRBV30 with TRBJ2-7, with TRBD1 identical over 9 bases. Germline V gives CDR1 GTSNPN, CDR2 SVGIG (reference sequence). The CDR3 covers 13 residues. The CDR3 loop reads CAREDRGPKEQYF. In DNA, the CDR3 is TGTGCACGGGAGGACAGGGGACCCAAGGAGCAGTACTTC.

The rearrangement uses TRBV6-5 and TRBJ1-1; 7 nucleotides align to TRBD1. V lost 2 bases, J lost 1 base, and 7 bases stayed unmatched. The CDR3 totals 16 residues. Germline loops: CDR1 MNHEY, CDR2 SVGAGI. CDR3 coding DNA: TGTGCCAGCAGTTACAACCCGGGACAGTGGAACACTGAAGCTTTCTTT. Protein: CASSYNPGQWNTEAFF.

V is TRBV11-2 and J is TRBJ2-7, with D unclear. The CDR3 has 13 amino acids. The germline gives CDR1 SGHAT, CDR2 FQNNGV. Trimming removed 5 bases at V and 3 bases at J, with 11 bases between. CDR3 protein: CASSPRVLYEQYF. In nucleotides, the CDR3 is TGTGCCAGCAGCCCCCGGGTCCTCTACGAGCAGTACTTC.

The J gene is TRBJ2-3, the V gene TRBV6-4; 9 bases are shared with TRBD2. CDR1 and CDR2 (germline): MRHNA, SNTAGT. Germline trimming cut 0 bases from V and 2 bases from J; bases unmatched to any gene: 3. CDR3 size: 16 residues. CDR3 residues: CASSDSAGGPTDTQYF. For the CDR3, the DNA is TGTGCCAGCAGTGACTCGGCGGGAGGGCCCACAGATACGCAGTATTTT.

This clone was detected only once. The chain combines TRBV9 with TRBJ2-7, with D maybe TRBD1 (6 bases). CDR3 length: 14 residues. With 2 bases removed from V and 2 bases from J, the gap between germline ends came to 11 bases. Germline V CDR1 and CDR2: SGDLS, YYNGEE. CDR3 sequence (DNA): TGTGCCAGCAGCGTTAAGGACAGAGCCTACGAGCAGTACTTC. Encoded protein: CASSVKDRAYEQYF.

V gene TRBV15 combines with J gene TRBJ1-2, with 7 bases lining up with TRBD1. V lost 5 bases, J lost 8 bases, and 8 bases stayed unmatched. The CDR3 is 13 residues long. The germline V gene has CDR1 LNHNV and CDR2 YYDKDF (reference sequence). The CDR3 region is CATSGRQGMGYTF. The DNA of the CDR3 is TGTGCCACCAGCGGCAGACAGGGAATGGGCTACACCTTC.

This clone was found a few times. The V gene is TRBV5-6, the J gene TRBJ1-4; D possibly corresponds to TRBD1 (6 bases). Trimming removed 3 bases at V and 8 bases at J, with 14 bases between. The CDR3 consists of 14 residues. The germline CDR1 and CDR2 sequences are SGHDT and YYEEEE. CDR3 DNA: TGTGCCAGCAGCTCCGGGACATTAAGAGAAAAACTGTTTTTT. This gives the protein CASSSGTLREKLFF.

V gene TRBV19 combines with J gene TRBJ2-7; 10 bases match TRBD2. The CDR3 consists of 14 residues. The V segment lost 3 bases and the J segment 6 bases; nucleotides outside the gene matches: 5. Germline-derived CDR1 and CDR2 are LNHDA and SQIVND (reference sequence). The CDR3 DNA reads as TGTGCCAGTAGTATCAAACTAGCGGGGATCGAGCAGTACTTC. This translates into CASSIKLAGIEQYF. Looking up the rest from reference TRBV19 and TRBJ2-7 gives the full variable domain: DGGITQSPKYLFRKEGQNVTLSCEQNLNHDAMYWYRQDPGQGLRLIYYSQIVNDFQKGDIAEGYSVSREKKESFPLTVTSAQKNPTAFYLCASSIKLAGIEQYFGPGTRLTVT.

This chain connects TRBV10-1 to TRBJ2-7, with TRBD2 identical over 9 bases. The V gene end was trimmed by 3 bases and the J gene end by 5 bases; junction bases not matched to a gene: 5. The CDR3 covers 14 residues. Germline V gene lookup returns CDR1 WNHNN and CDR2 SYGVQD (reference sequence). CDR3 sequence reads: CASSDSGRSHEQYF. In DNA, the CDR3 is TGCGCCAGCAGTGATAGCGGGAGATCTCACGAGCAGTACTTC.

The rearrangement links TRBV25-1 to TRBJ2-1; 11 nucleotides line up with TRBD2. The V gene end was trimmed by 4 bases and the J gene end by 0 bases; junction bases not matched to a gene: 8. The CDR3 has 18 residues. The germline gives CDR1 MGHDK, CDR2 SYGVNS. CDR3 in DNA: TGTGCCAGCAGTGCGCTAGCGGGGGGACCAAGCTCCTACAATGAGCAGTTCTTC. Translation gives CASSALAGGPSSYNEQFF.

This clone was observed once. The CDR3 bases are TGTGCCAGCAGCTCCCGAGCGACCAACCTCGGGAGCGAGCAGTTCTTC. It specifies CASSSRATNLGSEQFF. The chain carries TRBV7-2 and TRBJ2-1; tentatively, D is TRBD2 (6 bases). V lost 4 bases and J 10 bases, leaving 23 bases between the germline ends. The CDR3 is 16 amino acids. From germline, CDR1 is SGHTA and CDR2 FQGNSA.

This clone was seen a single time. The gene calls are TRBV27 and TRBJ1-2, with 9 bases fitting TRBD1. This CDR3 is built from 15 residues. V was pared by 5 bases and J by 8 bases, with 12 bases of the junction left unmatched. The germline V gene encodes CDR1 MNHEY and CDR2 SMNVEV (reference sequence). DNA for the CDR3: TGTGCCAGCAGTGACGAAACAGGGGGCGGAAGGGGCTACACCTTC. Residues: CASSDETGGGRGYTF.

Only one count was recorded for this clone. The rearrangement uses TRBV19 and TRBJ1-1; weak D call: TRBD1 (6 bases). Germline CDR1 LNHDA, CDR2 SQIVND (reference sequence). V lost 1 base and J lost 3, with 15 bases in between. The CDR3 loop spans 16 amino acids. CDR3 protein: CASSIAWRGRDTEAFF. CDR3 bases: TGTGCCAGTAGTATAGCCTGGCGGGGGCGTGACACTGAAGCTTTCTTT.

This chain joins TRBV5-1 and TRBJ2-5; 9 bases agree with TRBD2. V lost 5 bases, J lost 4 bases, and 3 bases stayed unmatched. The germline V gene has CDR1 SGHRS and CDR2 YFSETQ. The CDR3 extends over 13 amino acids. The CDR3 protein is CASRAGGPETQYF. The CDR3 nucleotides are TGCGCCAGCAGGGCGGGAGGGCCAGAGACCCAGTACTTC.

The chain uses TRBV6-6 and TRBJ1-1; TRBD1 is a possible D gene (6 bases). The CDR3 consists of 14 residues. Germline CDR1 and CDR2: MNHNY and SVGAGI (reference sequence). V was cut by 9 bases and J by 4 bases, with 18 bases left in between. In DNA form, the CDR3 reads TGTGCCAGTGACCTGGGGGGGGCGGGCACTGAAGCTTTCTTT. Protein product: CASDLGGAGTEAFF.

This clone was detected only once. The V call is TRBV25-1, the J call TRBJ1-2, with a tentative D call TRBD1 (6 bases). V lost 4 bases to trimming and J lost 5 bases, with 8 bases between them. Germline V gene lookup returns CDR1 MGHDK and CDR2 SYGVNS. The length of the CDR3 is 12 residues. The CDR3 DNA follows: TGTGCCAGCAGTGCCACAGGGTATGGCTACACCTTC. It specifies CASSATGYGYTF.

The rearrangement uses TRBV7-9 and TRBJ1-5; tentative D call: TRBD1 (5 bases). Per germline, CDR1 SEHNR and CDR2 FQNEAQ (reference sequence). V lost 5 bases, J lost 4 bases, and 18 bases lay in between. The CDR3 spans 16 residues. The CDR3 here is CASSLARGGLNQPQHF. CDR3 coding DNA: TGTGCCAGCAGCCTCGCACGGGGGGGACTAAATCAGCCCCAGCATTTT.

The V and J genes are TRBV7-3 and TRBJ1-1; 7 nucleotides match TRBD1. V was clipped by 0 bases and J by 4 bases; unmatched bases: 11. The length of the CDR3 is 17 residues. In germline, CDR1 is SGHTA, CDR2 FQGTGA. The CDR3, as DNA: TGTGCCAGCAGCTTAACTCCCCGGGACAGCGGACCCACTGAAGCTTTCTTT. Translation gives CASSLTPRDSGPTEAFF.

The rearrangement joins TRBV25-1 to TRBJ1-5; 9 bases map to TRBD1. Looked up from germline, CDR1 is MGHDK and CDR2 is SYGVNS. Trimming took 3 bases from V and 6 from J; bases not matched to a gene: 6. The CDR3 length is 15 residues. The CDR3 loop reads CASSEGQGRGQPQHF. CDR3 DNA sequence: TGTGCCAGCAGTGAGGGACAGGGTCGGGGTCAGCCCCAGCATTTT.

For this clone: One junction end disagrees with the germline gene, perhaps due to a read error. The genes are TRBV5-1 and TRBJ2-7; TRBD2 aligns across 8 bases. The CDR3 is 15 amino acids. Per germline, CDR1 SGHRS and CDR2 YFSETQ. This CDR3 reads CVSSLEGLDSSEQYF. CDR3 in DNA: TGCGTCAGCAGCTTGGAGGGACTAGATTCAAGCGAGCAGTACTTC. Drawing the rest from reference TRBV5-1 and TRBJ2-7, the complete variable domain is KAGVTQTPRYLIKTRGQQVTLSCSPISGHRSVSWYQQTPGQGLQFLFEYFSETQRNKGNFPGRFSGRQFSNSRSEMNVSTLELGDSALYLCVSSLEGLDSSEQYFGPGTRLTVT.

V gene TRBV5-4 combines with J gene TRBJ2-7; a possible D gene is TRBD2 (6 bases). The CDR3 has 14 residues. Trimming took off 0 bases at V and 4 bases at J, with 11 bases between the two ends. The germline V gene encodes CDR1 SGHNT and CDR2 YYREEE (reference sequence). CDR3 in amino acids: CASSLAGEGYEQYF. The CDR3 bases are TGTGCCAGCAGCTTGGCGGGGGAAGGATACGAGCAGTACTTC.

The gene calls are TRBV7-9 and TRBJ1-1; a weak D match, TRBD1 (5 bases). The CDR3 runs to 16 residues. V was cut by 1 base and J by 3 bases, with 15 bases left in between. CDR1 and CDR2 from the germline V gene are SEHNR and FQNEAQ (reference sequence). Here the CDR3 reads CASSLGWGGGDTEAFF. The CDR3 nucleotides read TGTGCCAGCAGCTTAGGGTGGGGTGGGGGGGACACTGAAGCTTTCTTT.

CDR3 sequence: CASSGGDYPESYEQYF. The CDR3, as DNA: TGTGCCAGCAGTGGAGGAGATTACCCTGAATCCTACGAGCAGTACTTC. The chain combines TRBV25-1 with TRBJ2-7; no clear D gene. V shed 4 bases and J shed 1 base, with 17 bases lying between them. The germline V gene has CDR1 MGHDK and CDR2 SYGVNS. This CDR3 has 16 amino acids.